These T cell receptor beta chains were read from a single sample in a study of PD-L1 blockade in urothelial cancer. The method was immunoSEQ multiplex PCR; TCRdb's version includes in-frame clones alone and lacks a portion of them. The sample includes 11,000 to 15,000 clones, over 75% of them seen just once. Sample: PBMCs, taken around atezolizumab (anti-PD-L1) treatment. The receptor set was obtained from a man in his sixties or seventies with urothelial cancer. The CDR3 runs from the conserved cysteine through the conserved F or W. The D gene is left open where the match is weak.

V,J,D,CDR3
TRBV11-2,TRBJ1-2,-,CASSTYHLGSRANYGYTF
TRBV28,TRBJ2-3,-,CATNSYGESTQYF
TRBV30,TRBJ1-4,-,CAWSVGGLGEKLFF
TRBV10-3,TRBJ2-5,TRBD2,CAIRRGAGETQYF
TRBV4-1,TRBJ2-5,TRBD1,CASSHPTGGGGETQYF
TRBV10-1,TRBJ2-7,TRBD1,CASSEEGTVEQYF
TRBV6-6,TRBJ1-4,TRBD1,CASSSGGGVEKLFF
TRBV5-1,TRBJ2-1,-,CASSFEHNEQFF
TRBV19,TRBJ1-6,-,CASSRSSYNSPLHF
TRBV9,TRBJ2-5,-,CASSVGTLPAETQYF